This TCR beta chain was found in a study of blood T cell repertoires in COVID-19. Study-level background: Specimens from acute and convalescent COVID-19 originated in the United States, Italy and Spain. Sample material is recorded as cDNA or gDNA derived from T cells, B-cell-depleted T cells, or PBMCs.

V trimming: 8 bases; J trimming: 2 bases; junction bases outside the gene matches: 16. This CDR3 comprises 17 residues. Germline V gives CDR1 MDHEN, CDR2 SYDVKM. Enrolled during active infection, Seattle patients were then followed longitudinally. Produced via immunoSEQ multiplex PCR; TCRdb's table is partial and in-frame only. The table has fewer than 700,000 clones, 70% to 90% seen once. This clone was seen a few times. The clonotype originates from a woman aged 45-65 years with COVID-19, enrolled during active disease. The sequencing sample was made of peripheral blood. The chain recombines TRBV28 with TRBJ2-5; the match to TRBD2 covers 8 bases. CDR3 coding DNA: TGTGCCAGCGGTGGGGGTGCGCGGGGGGCTCTACAAGAGACCCAGTACTTC. It is translated as CASGGGARGALQETQYF.